Listed below are T cell receptor beta chains from one sample, sequenced in a study of tumor-infiltrating lymphocytes in oesophageal squamous cell carcinoma. TCRdb itself ran the PCR reads through MiXCR, one entry per CDR3 protein. The table lists 20,000 or so distinct CDR3 sequences, about a third of them singletons. The source material was esophageal tumor tissue. These receptors came from a female donor with esophageal squamous cell carcinoma. Both conserved end residues are trimmed from each CDR3.

cdr3_aa j_call v_call
ASSGGGTVLYGYT - TRBV6-1
ASSPARMNTEAF TRBJ1-1 TRBV7-9
ASSSHLGGYEQF - TRBV5-1
ASSFLTGSSYNEQF TRBJ2-1 TRBV12-3/TRBV12-4
ASSSDRYTQY TRBJ2-4 TRBV5-4
ASSLGGTSGRHYNEQF TRBJ2-1 TRBV28
ASSFGGGYGYT TRBJ1-2 TRBV27
ASSLIGAGNDEQY TRBJ2-7 TRBV28
ASSPRLAGGEQF TRBJ2-1 TRBV14
ASKGGDYGYT TRBJ1-2 TRBV27
ATSDSRLSSYEQY - TRBV24-1
ASSGTGGRGNQPQH TRBJ1-5 TRBV7-8
ASSAPPDQPSDTQY TRBJ2-3 TRBV7-6
ASSLGLSSYEQF - TRBV11-2
ASSEVGRRLSYEQY TRBJ2-7 TRBV6-1
ASSQERTGGTYEQY - TRBV3-1
ASSLLGGRGGEQF TRBJ2-1 TRBV12-3/TRBV12-4
AISESPSWLGEQF TRBJ2-1 TRBV10-3
ASSLLESYNEQF TRBJ2-1 TRBV7-9
ASSEPRGELWLHLR TRBJ2-6 TRBV10-1
ASSSRRTSDSSYEQF - TRBV12-3/TRBV12-4
ASSLAHQRGFEQF - TRBV7-2
ASSRTSGSIYEQF TRBJ2-1 TRBV14
ASSLDASPVRQY TRBJ2-5 TRBV7-9
ASSLTRADTQY TRBJ2-3 TRBV7-3